This T cell receptor beta chain was obtained from a study of blood T cell repertoires in COVID-19. Study overall: Sites across the United States, Italy and Spain contributed samples from acute and convalescent COVID-19. PBMCs, B-cell-depleted T cells, or T cells were the source of the cDNA or gDNA that made up the material.

In Seattle, patients joined the study during active infection and were tracked longitudinally. In the original processing: Nucleated cell counts were estimated from reference gene primer amplification. Assay used: immunoSEQ multiplex PCR; TCRdb lists only in-frame clones, some missing. For V, J and clone size, that table is used; D and trimming come from the DNA. The sample lists roughly 260,000 clones, more than 85% occurring once. The TCR originated in a person aged 18 to 35 with COVID-19, enrolled during active disease. Sequenced material: peripheral blood.

DNA of the CDR3: TGCGCCAGCAGCTTCAGGGTTGGGGAGACCCAGTACTTC. This gives the protein CASSFRVGETQYF. The chain carries TRBV5-1 and TRBJ2-5; a possible D gene is TRBD1 (5 bases). The CDR3 length is 13 residues. The ends were cut back, 2 bases at V and 5 bases at J, with 10 bases in the middle. Germline CDR1 and CDR2: SGHRS and YFSETQ.